The subject of this entry is one T cell receptor (beta chain). Its cognate antigen is unknown. Germline CDR1 is MNHEY and CDR2 is SVGAGI. Trimming pared 2 bases from V and 3 bases from J, leaving 17 bases between. The CDR3 totals 16 residues. The source of the sample is a study of cytomegalovirus exposure and HLA in healthy donors. Whole-study findings and limits: It was confirmed in vitro that a few of the CMV-associated chains were specific for CMV antigens.

In the PCR, 60 Vbeta and 13 Jbeta primers were used. Only in-frame clones appear in the TCRdb table, and some are missing; sequencing was by immunoSEQ multiplex PCR. Of 250,000 to 300,000 clones listed, roughly 81% were seen once; the top ten hold roughly 2%. The TCR was taken from a woman between 40 and 50 years old in good health and CMV-seropositive. The chain is built from TRBV6-5 and TRBJ2-7; D perhaps matches TRBD1 (5 bases). The specimen was PBMCs. This chain's CDR3 is CASSYVGATGVYEQYF. CDR3 bases: TGTGCCAGCAGTTACGTAGGGGCCACTGGAGTCTACGAGCAGTACTTC.